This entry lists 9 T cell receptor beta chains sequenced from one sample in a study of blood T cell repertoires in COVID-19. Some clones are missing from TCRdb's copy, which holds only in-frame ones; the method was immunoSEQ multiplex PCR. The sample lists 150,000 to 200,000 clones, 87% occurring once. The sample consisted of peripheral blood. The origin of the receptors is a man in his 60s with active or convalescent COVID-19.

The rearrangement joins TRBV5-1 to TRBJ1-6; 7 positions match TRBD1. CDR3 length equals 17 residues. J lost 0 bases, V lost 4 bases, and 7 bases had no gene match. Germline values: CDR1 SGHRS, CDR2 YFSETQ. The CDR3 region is CASSRGQSSSYNSPLHF. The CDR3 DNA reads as TGCGCCAGCAGCAGGGGACAGAGTAGCTCCTATAATTCACCCCTCCACTTT.

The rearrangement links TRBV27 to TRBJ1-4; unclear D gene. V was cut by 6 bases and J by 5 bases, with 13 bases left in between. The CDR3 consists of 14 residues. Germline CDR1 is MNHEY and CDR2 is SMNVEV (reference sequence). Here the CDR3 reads CASSLGVLNEKLFF. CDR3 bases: TGTGCCAGCAGCTTGGGAGTACTCAATGAAAAACTGTTTTTT.

Here the CDR3 DNA reads TGTGCCAGCAGTTACTCGACGGGTGAAGCTTTCTTT. Residues: CASSYSTGEAFF. V is TRBV6-5 and J is TRBJ1-1; D remains ambiguous. Germline values: CDR1 MNHEY, CDR2 SVGAGI. The germline V and J ends were trimmed by 0 bases and 7 bases, with 6 bases remaining between them. The CDR3 loop spans 12 amino acids.

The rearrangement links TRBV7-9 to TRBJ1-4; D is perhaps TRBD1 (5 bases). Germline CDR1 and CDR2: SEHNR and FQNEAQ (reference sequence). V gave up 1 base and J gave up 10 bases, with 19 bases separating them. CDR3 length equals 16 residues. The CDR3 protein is CASSLGGDGPRAKLFF. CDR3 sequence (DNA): TGTGCCAGCAGCTTAGGGGGGGACGGTCCCCGGGCAAAACTGTTTTTT.

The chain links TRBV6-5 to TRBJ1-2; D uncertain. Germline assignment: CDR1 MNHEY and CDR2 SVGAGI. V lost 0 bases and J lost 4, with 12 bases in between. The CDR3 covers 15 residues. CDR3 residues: CASSYSAGEVYGYTF. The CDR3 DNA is TGTGCCAGCAGTTACTCGGCAGGCGAAGTCTATGGCTACACCTTC.

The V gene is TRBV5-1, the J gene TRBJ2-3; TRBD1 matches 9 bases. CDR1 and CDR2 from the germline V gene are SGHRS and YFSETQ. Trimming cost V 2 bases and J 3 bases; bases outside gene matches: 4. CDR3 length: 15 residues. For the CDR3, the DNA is TGCGCCAGCAGCTTAGGGACAGGGAGAACAGATACGCAGTATTTT. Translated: CASSLGTGRTDTQYF.

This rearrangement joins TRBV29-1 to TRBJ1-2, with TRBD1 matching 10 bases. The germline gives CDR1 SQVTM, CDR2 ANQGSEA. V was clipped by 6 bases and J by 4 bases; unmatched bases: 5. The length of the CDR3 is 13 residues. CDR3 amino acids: CSVGGQGVYGYTF. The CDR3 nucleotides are TGCAGCGTGGGAGGACAGGGGGTCTATGGCTACACCTTC.

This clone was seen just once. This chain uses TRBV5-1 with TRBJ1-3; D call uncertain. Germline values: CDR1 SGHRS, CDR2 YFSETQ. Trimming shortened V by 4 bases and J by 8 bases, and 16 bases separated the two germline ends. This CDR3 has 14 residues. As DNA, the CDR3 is TGCGCCAGCAGCCGAGGAACGAGGGCCCACACCATATATTTT. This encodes CASSRGTRAHTIYF.

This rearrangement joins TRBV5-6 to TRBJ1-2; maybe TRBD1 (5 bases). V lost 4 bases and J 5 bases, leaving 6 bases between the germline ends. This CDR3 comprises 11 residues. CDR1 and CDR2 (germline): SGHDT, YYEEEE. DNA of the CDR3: TGTGCCAGCAGCGCAGGGTATGGCTACACCTTC. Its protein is CASSAGYGYTF.